The rows below give T cell receptor beta chains drawn from one sample of a study of glioma-infiltrating T cells. Via MiXCR, TCRdb re-called the multiplex PCR reads, giving one row per CDR3 protein. The profile shows about 200,000 distinct CDR3 sequences, 32% of them singletons. Sample: glioma tissue, nonneoplastic brain tissue, or PBMCs (not recorded which). These receptors were obtained from a human donor with low-grade glioma or glioblastoma, undergoing nonglioma brain surgery, or in good health (not recorded which). Each CDR3 is given with its conserved first and last residue. The D gene is left open where the match is weak. Rows may omit the clone size; those that give it use once, few, many or a size class.

v_call	clone_size	j_call	d_call	cdr3_length	cdr3_nt	cdr3_aa
TRBV7-9	many	TRBJ1-6	-	12	TGTGCCAGCAGCCTCCGGACTGCCTCCCTCCACTTT	CASSLRTASLHF
TRBV11-2	many	TRBJ2-7	-	11	TGTGCCAGCAGCTCCATCTACGAGCAGTACTTC	CASSSIYEQYF
TRBV7-3	many	TRBJ2-1	TRBD2	15	TGTGCCAGCAGCCAGCTAGCGGGAGGGCAGGGTGAGCAGTTCTTC	CASSQLAGGQGEQFF
TRBV12-3/TRBV12-4	-	TRBJ2-7	-	14	TGTGCCAGCAGCCAATCAGGGGGAGGCTACGAGCAGTACTTC	CASSQSGGGYEQYF
TRBV6-2/TRBV6-3	many	TRBJ2-1	-	16	TGTGCCAGCAGTTACTCTGGGAGGCGGGACAACTTTCGCGAGTTCTTC	CASSYSGRRDNFREFF
TRBV4-1	many	TRBJ2-5	-	14	TGCGCCAGCAGCCAAGATTCACTGGAAGAGACCCAGTACTTC	CASSQDSLEETQYF
TRBV27	few	TRBJ2-7	TRBD2	15	TGTGCCAATAGTTCGACGAGACTAGCGTCCTACGAGCAGTACTTC	CANSSTRLASYEQYF
TRBV19	few	TRBJ2-7	TRBD1	14	TGTGCCAGTAGCCAAACAGGGGAGACGGGCCAGCAGTACTTC	CASSQTGETGQQYF
TRBV28	many	TRBJ2-5	-	13	TGTGCCAGCAAAGGAGACTTCCAAGAGACCCAGTACTTC	CASKGDFQETQYF
TRBV12-3/TRBV12-4	-	TRBJ2-2	-	16	TGTGCCAGCAGTTTAGGGCCATCCTCGAACACCGGGGAGCTGTTTTTT	CASSLGPSSNTGELFF
TRBV20-1	-	TRBJ2-3	-	15	TGCAGTGCTAGAGATGGTGGGCAGGGCGCAGATGAGCAGTATTTT	CSARDGGQGADEQYF
TRBV6-1	many	TRBJ2-3	TRBD2	15	TGTGCCAGCAGTCGAGGACTAGCGGGTATAGATACGCAGTATTTT	CASSRGLAGIDTQYF
TRBV19	-	TRBJ1-1	TRBD1	18	TGTGCCAGTAGTATCCTTAGTCCCGGGACAGGGGCGAACACTGAAGCTTCCTTT	CASSILSPGTGANTEASF
TRBV12-5	few	TRBJ2-3	TRBD1	17	TGTGCTAGTGGTTTGGGGAGACGCGACAGGGGAACAGATACGCAGTATTTT	CASGLGRRDRGTDTQYF
TRBV29-1	-	TRBJ1-2	-	15	TGCAGCGTCGTAGGCCTAAGGAGCACTAACTATGGCTACACCTTC	CSVVGLRSTNYGYTF
TRBV18	many	TRBJ2-1	-	11	TGTGCCAGCAGCCCACTCGATGAGCAGTTCTTC	CASSPLDEQFF
TRBV15	-	TRBJ2-7	TRBD1	14	TGTGCCACCAGCAGAGGACAGGGGATCTACGAGCAGTACTTC	CATSRGQGIYEQYF
TRBV28	many	TRBJ2-7	TRBD2	14	TGTGCCAGCACTCCCAGCGGGAGGGCCTACGAGCAGTACTTC	CASTPSGRAYEQYF
TRBV27	-	TRBJ2-5	-	14	TGTGCCAGCTCCCGGAGATCGAGGTCAGAGACCCAGTACTTC	CASSRRSRSETQYF
TRBV7-8	many	TRBJ1-2	TRBD1	19	TGTGCCAGCAGCTATCGACCGGGACAGGGGAGATATCGGCTATATGGCTACACCTTC	CASSYRPGQGRYRLYGYTF
TRBV7-2	many	TRBJ2-1	TRBD1	14	TGTGCCAGCAGCCCCCGACAGGGACCCAATGAGCAGTTCTTC	CASSPRQGPNEQFF
TRBV6-1	many	TRBJ2-5	TRBD1	14	TGTGCCAGCAGTGATACAGGGGGCGGGGAGACCCAGTACTTC	CASSDTGGGETQYF
TRBV12-3/TRBV12-4	-	TRBJ1-5	-	18	TGTGTAAGCAGTTCAGAGTTCATCGAGGGTGGCCCCAATCAGCCCCAGCATTTT	CVSSSEFIEGGPNQPQHF
TRBV6-1	many	TRBJ1-5	-	13	TGTGCCAGCAGTCCGGACAGCAATCAGCCCCGGCATTTT	CASSPDSNQPRHF
TRBV5-4	many	TRBJ2-7	-	15	TGTGCCAGCAGCTTGGGGCGGACTGCCTCCTACGAGCAGTACTTC	CASSLGRTASYEQYF
TRBV20-1	many	TRBJ2-3	-	14	TGCAGTGCTAGAGATCGGCAGGGTTCAGATACGCAGTATTTT	CSARDRQGSDTQYF
TRBV5-6	few	TRBJ1-4	TRBD1	15	TGTGCCAGCAGCCAAGGACAGGGGGCGAGTGAAAAACTGTTTTTT	CASSQGQGASEKLFF
TRBV7-2	many	TRBJ2-1	TRBD2	15	TGTGCCAGCAGCCCCGGGATTAGCGGGACGGGTGAGCAGTTCTTC	CASSPGISGTGEQFF
TRBV7-9	many	TRBJ2-7	TRBD2	16	TGTGCCAGCAGCCCAGGGACTAGCGGGGACGACTACGAGCAGTACTTC	CASSPGTSGDDYEQYF
TRBV3-1	many	TRBJ1-1	-	14	TGTGCCAGCAGCCAGTGGGGTCAGAACACTGAAGCTTTCTTT	CASSQWGQNTEAFF
TRBV18	many	TRBJ1-5	-	15	TGTGCCAGCTCACCCGGTACAGTTAGCAATCAGCCCCAGCATTTT	CASSPGTVSNQPQHF
TRBV29-1	-	TRBJ1-1	-	13	TGCAGCGTTGAAGGATTGACAAAAACTGAAGCTTTCTTT	CSVEGLTKTEAFF
TRBV7-2	many	TRBJ2-1	TRBD2	14	TGTGCCAGCAGCTTAGTGGCAGGGAGGGATGAGCAGTTCTTC	CASSLVAGRDEQFF
TRBV20-1	many	TRBJ1-2	-	13	TGCAGTGCTAGTGATCCCTGGGGGTATGGCTACACCTTC	CSASDPWGYGYTF